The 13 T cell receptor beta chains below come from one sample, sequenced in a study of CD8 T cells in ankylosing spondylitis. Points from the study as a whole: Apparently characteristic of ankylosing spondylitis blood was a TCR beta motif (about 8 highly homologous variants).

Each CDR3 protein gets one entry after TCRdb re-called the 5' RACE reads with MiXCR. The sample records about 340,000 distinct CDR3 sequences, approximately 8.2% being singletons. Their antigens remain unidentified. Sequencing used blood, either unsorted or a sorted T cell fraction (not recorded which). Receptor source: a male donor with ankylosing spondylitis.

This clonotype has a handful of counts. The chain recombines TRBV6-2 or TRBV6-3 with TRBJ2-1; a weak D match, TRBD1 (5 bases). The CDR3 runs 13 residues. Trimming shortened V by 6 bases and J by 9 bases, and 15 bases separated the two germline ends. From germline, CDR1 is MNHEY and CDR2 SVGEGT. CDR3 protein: CASSRPRGVEQFF. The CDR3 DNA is TGTGCCAGCAGCCGGCCTAGGGGTGTTGAGCAGTTCTTC.

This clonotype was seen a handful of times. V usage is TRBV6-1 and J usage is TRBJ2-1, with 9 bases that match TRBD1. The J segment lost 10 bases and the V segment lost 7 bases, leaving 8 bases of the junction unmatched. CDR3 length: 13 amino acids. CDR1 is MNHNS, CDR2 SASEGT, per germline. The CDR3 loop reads CASIPGQGDEQFF. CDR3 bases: TGTGCCAGCATACCGGGACAGGGAGACGAGCAGTTCTTC.

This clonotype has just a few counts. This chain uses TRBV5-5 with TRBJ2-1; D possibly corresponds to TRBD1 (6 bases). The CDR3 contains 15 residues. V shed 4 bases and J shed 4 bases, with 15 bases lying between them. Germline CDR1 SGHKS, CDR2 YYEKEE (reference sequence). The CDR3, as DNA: TGTGCCAGCAGCCTGCTACAGGGACCTTACAATGAGCAGTTCTTC. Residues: CASSLLQGPYNEQFF. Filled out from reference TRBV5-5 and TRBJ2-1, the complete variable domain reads DAGVTQSPTHLIKTRGQQVTLRCSPISGHKSVSWYQQVLGQGPQFIFQYYEKEERGRGNFPDRFSARQFPNYSSELNVNALLLGDSALYLCASSLLQGPYNEQFFGPGTRLTVL.

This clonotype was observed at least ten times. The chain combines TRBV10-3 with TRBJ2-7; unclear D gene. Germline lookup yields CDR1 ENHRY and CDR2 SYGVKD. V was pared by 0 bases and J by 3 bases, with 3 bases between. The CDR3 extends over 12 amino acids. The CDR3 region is CAISESGYEQYF. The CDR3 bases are TGTGCCATCAGTGAGTCAGGCTACGAGCAGTACTTC.

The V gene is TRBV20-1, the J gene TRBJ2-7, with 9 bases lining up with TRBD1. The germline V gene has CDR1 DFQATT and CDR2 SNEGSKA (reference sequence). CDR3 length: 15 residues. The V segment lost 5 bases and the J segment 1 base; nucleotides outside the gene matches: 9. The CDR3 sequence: CSAGSTGTGSYEQYF. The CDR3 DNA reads TGCAGTGCTGGATCCACCGGGACAGGGTCCTACGAGCAGTACTTC.

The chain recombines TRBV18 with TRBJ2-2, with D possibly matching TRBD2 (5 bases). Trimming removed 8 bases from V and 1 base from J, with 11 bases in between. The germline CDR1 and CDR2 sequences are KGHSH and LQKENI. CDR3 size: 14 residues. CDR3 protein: CASRGFENTGELFF. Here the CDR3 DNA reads TGTGCCAGCCGAGGGTTCGAGAACACCGGGGAGCTGTTTTTT.

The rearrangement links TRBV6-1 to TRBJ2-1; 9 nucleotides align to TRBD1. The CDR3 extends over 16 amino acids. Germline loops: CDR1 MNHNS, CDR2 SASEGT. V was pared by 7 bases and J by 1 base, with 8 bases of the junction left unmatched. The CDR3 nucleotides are TGTGCCAGCACTGTCACCGGGACAGGGTCCTACAATGAGCAGTTCTTC. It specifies CASTVTGTGSYNEQFF.

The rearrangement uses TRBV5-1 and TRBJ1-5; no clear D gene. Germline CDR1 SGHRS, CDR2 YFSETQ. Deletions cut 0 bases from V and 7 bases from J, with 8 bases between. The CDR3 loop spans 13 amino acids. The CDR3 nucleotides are TGCGCCAGCAGCTTGGTGGAGGGCCAGCCCCAGCATTTT. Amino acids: CASSLVEGQPQHF.

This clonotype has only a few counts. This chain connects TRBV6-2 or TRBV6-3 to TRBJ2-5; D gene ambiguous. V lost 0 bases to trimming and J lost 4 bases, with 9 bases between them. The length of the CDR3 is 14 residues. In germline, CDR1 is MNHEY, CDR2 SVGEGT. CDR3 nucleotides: TGTGCCAGCAGTTACTCGACCGACTCAGAGACCCAGTACTTC. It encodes CASSYSTDSETQYF.

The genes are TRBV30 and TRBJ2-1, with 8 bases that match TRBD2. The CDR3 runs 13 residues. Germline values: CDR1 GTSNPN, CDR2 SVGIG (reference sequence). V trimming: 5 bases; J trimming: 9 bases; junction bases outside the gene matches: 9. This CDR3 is CAWEGREGGEQFF. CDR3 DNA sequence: TGTGCCTGGGAAGGACGGGAGGGGGGTGAGCAGTTCTTC.

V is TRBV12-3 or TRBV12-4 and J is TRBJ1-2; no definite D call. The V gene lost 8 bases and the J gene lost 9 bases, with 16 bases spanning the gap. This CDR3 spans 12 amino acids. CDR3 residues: CASSSGRGSYTF. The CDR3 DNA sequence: TGTGCCAGCTCCTCCGGTCGGGGTAGCTACACCTTC.

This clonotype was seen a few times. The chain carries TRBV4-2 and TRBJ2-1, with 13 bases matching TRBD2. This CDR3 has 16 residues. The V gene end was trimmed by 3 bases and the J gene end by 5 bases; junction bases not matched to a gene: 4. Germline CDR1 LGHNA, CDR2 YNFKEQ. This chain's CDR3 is CASSQDGTSGDNEQFF. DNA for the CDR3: TGTGCCAGCAGCCAGGATGGGACTAGCGGGGACAATGAGCAGTTCTTC.

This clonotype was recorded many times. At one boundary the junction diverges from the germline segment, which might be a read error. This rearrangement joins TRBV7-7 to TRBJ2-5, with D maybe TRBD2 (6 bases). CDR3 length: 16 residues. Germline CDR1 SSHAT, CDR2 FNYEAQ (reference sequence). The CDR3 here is CASSSGRTTSQETQYF. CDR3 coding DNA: TGTGCTAGCAGCTCAGGGAGGACTACCTCCCAAGAGACCCAGTACTTC. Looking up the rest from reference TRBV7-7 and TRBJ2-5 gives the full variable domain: GAGVSQSPRYKVTKRGQDVTLRCDPISSHATLYWYQQALGQGPEFLTYFNYEAQPDKSGLPSDRFSAERPEGSISTLTIQRTEQRDSAMYRCASSSGRTTSQETQYFGPGTRLLVL.